One sample yielded the 3 T cell receptor beta chains listed below, sequenced in a study. TCRdb re-called the RT-PCR reads with MiXCR, one entry per CDR3 protein. In the table there are about 680,000 distinct CDR3 sequences, around 14% of which are singletons. The sample taken for sequencing was memory CD4+ T cells from blood. The receptors here all came from a female donor in good health, serving as a healthy control.

The chain carries TRBV7-8 and TRBJ1-4; weak D call: TRBD1 (5 bases). Germline V gene lookup returns CDR1 SGHVS and CDR2 FQNEAQ. Trimming stripped 5 bases from V and 6 bases from J, with 13 bases between. The length of the CDR3 is 14 residues. The CDR3 DNA is TGTGCCAGCAGCGCCAGACGGGGGGATGAAAAACTGTTTTTT. This encodes CASSARRGDEKLFF.

This clonotype was seen ten or more times. The V and J genes are TRBV20-1 and TRBJ2-3, with D unclear. The V gene's germline CDR1 is DFQATT and CDR2 SNEGSKA (reference sequence). The V gene lost 1 base and the J gene lost 7 bases, with 9 bases spanning the gap. The CDR3 has 12 amino acids. In nucleotides, the CDR3 is TGCAGTGCTAGAGGGGGATTCTATACGCAGTATTTT. It specifies CSARGGFYTQYF.

In regard to this clonotype: This may arise from a read error, as a much more abundant clone is one base away. The CDR3 end shows no conserved phenylalanine or tryptophan, and so a read error is likely. The chain couples TRBV6-5 to TRBJ2-4; D gene unclear. The germline V gene has CDR1 MNHEY and CDR2 SVGAGI. Deletions cut 4 bases from V and 3 bases from J, with 7 bases between. This CDR3 has 13 amino acids. This CDR3 reads CASSSGIKNIQYL. The CDR3 region has the DNA TGTGCCAGCAGTTCCGGAATCAAAAACATTCAGTACTTA.